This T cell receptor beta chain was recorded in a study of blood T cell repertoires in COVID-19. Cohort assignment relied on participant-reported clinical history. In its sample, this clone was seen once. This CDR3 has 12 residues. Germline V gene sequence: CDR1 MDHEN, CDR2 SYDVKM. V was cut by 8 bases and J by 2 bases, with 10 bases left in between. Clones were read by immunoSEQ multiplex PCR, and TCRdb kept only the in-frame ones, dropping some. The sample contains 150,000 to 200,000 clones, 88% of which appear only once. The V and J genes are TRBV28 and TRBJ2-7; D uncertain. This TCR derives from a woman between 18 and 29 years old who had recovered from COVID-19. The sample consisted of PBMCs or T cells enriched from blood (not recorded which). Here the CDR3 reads CASLTRTYEQYF. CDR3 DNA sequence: TGTGCCAGCCTCACACGCACCTACGAGCAGTACTTC.